The present T cell receptor (beta chain) was sequenced within a study of regulatory T cells in long-lasting Graves disease. The wider study: Disease was considered persistent Graves' disease after over 5 years of antithyroid drugs (with positive TSH receptor antibodies).

CDR1 MDHEN and CDR2 SYDVKM come from the germline V gene. CDR3 length equals 15 residues. V dropped 6 bases and J dropped 2 bases, with 16 bases sitting between them. Of note for this clonotype: Its antigen is undetermined.

The authors built TCR beta libraries using iRepertoire HTBI primers and Arm-PCR of CDR3 regions. TCRdb analysed the multiplex PCR reads with MiXCR anew, one entry per CDR3 protein. The top ten clones hold roughly 46% of a sample with about 660,000 distinct CDR3 sequences, around 30% of them seen once. Time point of the sample: persistent/refractory GD, antithyroid drugs over 5 years with positive TRAb. PBMC RNA was the source of the TCR library. As collected, the peripheral blood samples measured nine milliliters each and went into EDTA tubes. Study-level points and caveats: Newly diagnosed Graves' patients had higher TCR diversity than persistent ones.

This TCR came from a female donor with Graves disease. This chain links TRBV28 with TRBJ1-1; no clear D. Source: peripheral blood mononuclear cells (PBMCs), taken when the disease was refractory, from a patient treated with antithyroid drugs. CDR3 nucleotide sequence: TGTGCCAGCAGCTTGGTTCCGGAGATTAACACTGAAGCTTTCTTT. It yields the protein CASSLVPEINTEAFF. The full variable domain, rest sourced from reference TRBV28 and TRBJ1-1, is DVKVTQSSRYLVKRTGEKVFLECVQDMDHENMFWYRQDPGLGLRLIYFSYDVKMKEKGDIPEGYSVSREKKERFSLILESASTNQTSMYLCASSLVPEINTEAFFGQGTRLTVV.